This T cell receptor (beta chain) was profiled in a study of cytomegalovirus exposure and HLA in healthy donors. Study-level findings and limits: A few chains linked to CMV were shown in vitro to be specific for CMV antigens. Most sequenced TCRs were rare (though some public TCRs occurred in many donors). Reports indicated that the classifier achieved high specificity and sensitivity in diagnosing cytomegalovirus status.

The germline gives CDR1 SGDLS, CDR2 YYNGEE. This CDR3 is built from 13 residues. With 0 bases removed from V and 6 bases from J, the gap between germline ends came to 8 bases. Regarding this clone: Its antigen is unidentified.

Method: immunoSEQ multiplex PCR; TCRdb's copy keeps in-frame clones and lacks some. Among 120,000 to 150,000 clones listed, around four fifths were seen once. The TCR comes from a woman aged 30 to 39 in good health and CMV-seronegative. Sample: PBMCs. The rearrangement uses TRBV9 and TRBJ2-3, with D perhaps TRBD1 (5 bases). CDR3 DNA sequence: TGTGCCAGCAGCGTAGGGCAGGGTGATACGCAGTATTTT. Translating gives CASSVGQGDTQYF.